These 30 T cell receptor beta chains were all obtained from the same sample, sequenced in a study of spatial heterogeneity in lung cancer. TCRdb reprocessed the 5' RACE reads via MiXCR and lists one record per CDR3 protein. The repertoire holds some 47,000 distinct CDR3 sequences, with roughly 7% as singletons. Described time point: sample taken at primary tumor resection. Unsorted samples of tumor, nontumor lung or frozen PBMC had their whole RNA sequenced. Material: PBMCs, obtained at surgery. The receptors here all came from a female donor with early-stage non-small cell lung cancer.

This clonotype showed up many times. The genes are TRBV2 and TRBJ2-5; D unresolved. V was pared by 8 bases and J by 7 bases, with 14 bases between. CDR1 and CDR2 from the germline V gene are SNHLY and FYNNEI. CDR3 length equals 12 residues. The CDR3 DNA reads as TGTGCCAGCGAATCCAGGTCGGGGACCCAGTACTTC. Translating it yields CASESRSGTQYF.

The table lists this clonotype with many counts. The chain employs TRBV29-1 and TRBJ2-7; D uncertain. Trimming took off 4 bases at V and 3 bases at J, with 10 bases between the two ends. The germline V gene encodes CDR1 SQVTM and CDR2 ANQGSEA. The CDR3 is made up of 12 amino acids. This CDR3 reads CSVARIGYEQYF. CDR3 nucleotide sequence: TGCAGCGTTGCTAGAATCGGCTACGAGCAGTACTTC.

This clonotype was counted at least ten times. The chain combines TRBV7-8 with TRBJ1-5, with D tentatively TRBD1 (5 bases). This CDR3 is 14 amino acids long. V was clipped by 5 bases and J by 5 bases, with 13 bases between them. Per germline, CDR1 SGHVS and CDR2 FQNEAQ. DNA of the CDR3: TGTGCCAGCAGCACAATCCGGGGGTATCAGCCCCAGCATTTT. Amino acids: CASSTIRGYQPQHF.

This clonotype was recorded at least ten times. The V and J genes are TRBV6-2 or TRBV6-3 and TRBJ2-7; TRBD1 matches 9 bases. With V trimmed by 8 bases and J by 2 bases, 4 bases remained unmatched. Germline CDR1 MNHEY, CDR2 SVGEGT. The CDR3 has 13 amino acids. The CDR3 protein is CASGTGLAYEQYF. CDR3 DNA sequence: TGTGCCAGCGGGACAGGGCTTGCCTACGAGCAGTACTTC.

Points on this clonotype: The limits of the CDR3 on the DNA are not certain, so only TCRdb's listed CDR3 is given. This sequence joins TRBV12-3 or TRBV12-4 and TRBJ2-2; no check of the table's D call, TRBD1, against the DNA was made. Including both end residues, the CDR3 is 15 amino acids long. The CDR3 loop reads CASSSSTGDTGELFF.

This clonotype was detected ten times or more. The chain carries TRBV9 and TRBJ1-2; 7 positions agree with TRBD1. The CDR3 has 14 amino acids. Looked up from germline, CDR1 is SGDLS and CDR2 is YYNGEE. Unmatched junction bases numbered 7, after V lost 4 bases and J lost 4 bases. The CDR3 protein is CASSKRDSSYGYTF. The CDR3 nucleotides read TGTGCCAGCAGCAAACGGGACAGCTCCTATGGCTACACCTTC. The variable domain in full, with the rest retrieved from reference TRBV9 and TRBJ1-2, is DSGVTQTPKHLITATGQRVTLRCSPRSGDLSVYWYQQSLDQGLQFLIQYYNGEERAKGNILERFSAQQFPDLHSELNLSSLELGDSALYFCASSKRDSSYGYTFGSGTRLTVV.

This clonotype occurred many times. The V and J genes are TRBV4-1 and TRBJ2-6; 9 bases fit TRBD1. The J segment lost 3 bases and the V segment lost 8 bases, leaving 11 bases of the junction unmatched. Germline V gene data show CDR1 as MGHRA and CDR2 as YSYEKL. The CDR3 runs 17 residues. The CDR3 protein is CASHGQGRSVGANVLTF. In DNA form, the CDR3 reads TGCGCCAGCCATGGACAGGGGAGAAGCGTTGGGGCCAACGTCCTGACTTTC.

This clonotype came up many times. CDR3 nucleotide sequence: TGTGCCACCCGATCAGTCTTTCAGAGCTCCTATAATTCACCCCTCCACTTT. This translates into CATRSVFQSSYNSPLHF. The rearrangement links TRBV6-5 to TRBJ1-6; no firm D call. Trimming pared 10 bases from V and 0 bases from J, leaving 19 bases between. This CDR3 is built from 17 residues. From germline, CDR1 is MNHEY and CDR2 SVGAGI.

This clonotype was seen many times. The chain combines TRBV4-2 with TRBJ2-3, with TRBD2 identical over 8 bases. Germline V gives CDR1 LGHNA, CDR2 YNFKEQ. V gave up 2 bases and J gave up 1 base; unmatched junction bases: 11. The CDR3 is made up of 18 amino acids. The CDR3 region has the DNA TGTGCCAGCAGCCAAAGTGGGACTTCGCGGGGGGGCACAGATACGCAGTATTTT. Amino acid sequence: CASSQSGTSRGGTDTQYF.

About this clonotype itself: One base away lies a much larger clone, so this may be a sequencing read error. The chain joins TRBV28 to TRBJ2-3, with D hard to call. The germline V gene has CDR1 MDHEN and CDR2 SYDVKM. The V gene lost 5 bases and the J gene lost 0 bases, with 9 bases spanning the gap. This CDR3 is 14 amino acids long. The CDR3 reads CASSPCTSTDTQYF. The CDR3 DNA follows: TGTGCCAGCAGTCCGTGTACCAGCACAGATACGCAGTATTTT.

This clonotype was counted at least ten times. The rearrangement links TRBV6-1 to TRBJ2-7, with TRBD1 matching 12 bases. Losses at the gene ends were 8 bases for V and 5 bases for J; bases not matched to a gene: 4. CDR3 length equals 13 residues. Germline V lookup: CDR1 MNHNS, CDR2 SASEGT. CDR3 protein: CASAGTGGDEQYF. The CDR3 region has the DNA TGTGCCAGCGCCGGGACAGGGGGCGACGAGCAGTACTTC.

This clonotype was counted at least ten times. CDR3 in DNA: TGTGCCTGCATGGGGATCAAAAGAGGAAGCAATCAGCCCCAGCATTTT. Encoded protein: CACMGIKRGSNQPQHF. V usage is TRBV28 and J usage is TRBJ1-5; D uncertain. The CDR3 runs to 16 residues. Trimming removed 11 bases from V and 1 base from J, with 21 bases in between. Germline assignment: CDR1 MDHEN and CDR2 SYDVKM.

This clonotype appeared a few times. The V call is TRBV18, the J call TRBJ2-7; possible D gene TRBD1, 6 bases. V was shortened by 3 bases and J by 5 bases, with 20 bases between the two germline ends. The CDR3 totals 16 residues. The germline CDR1 and CDR2 sequences are KGHSH and LQKENI. CDR3 DNA: TGTGCCAGCTCACCGTTCGGACAGCCCTCGATTCACGAGCAGTACTTC. This sequence encodes CASSPFGQPSIHEQYF.

In its sample, this clonotype was seen many times. V usage is TRBV25-1 and J usage is TRBJ2-7; tentatively, D is TRBD2 (7 bases). Germline V gene lookup returns CDR1 MGHDK and CDR2 SYGVNS. The CDR3 sequence is 12 residues long. Trimming removed 6 bases at V and 6 bases at J, with 12 bases between. Here the CDR3 DNA reads TGTGCCAGCAGACACAGGGAGGGCGAGCAGTACTTC. Residues: CASRHREGEQYF.

This clonotype occurred many times. The chain combines TRBV7-2 with TRBJ2-3; TRBD2 matches 10 bases. This CDR3 has 16 residues. Germline V gives CDR1 SGHTA, CDR2 FQGNSA. V lost 5 bases, J lost 5 bases, and 10 bases stayed unmatched. CDR3 sequence: CASSRELAGLRDTQYF. Written as DNA, the CDR3 is TGTGCCAGCAGCAGAGAACTAGCGGGGTTACGAGATACGCAGTATTTT.

The V call is TRBV28, the J call TRBJ2-7; the D gene is possibly TRBD1 (5 bases). V was pared by 10 bases and J by 0 bases, with 10 bases between. Germline lookup yields CDR1 MDHEN and CDR2 SYDVKM. CDR3 length: 12 residues. CDR3 residues: CATGRSSYEQYF. CDR3 bases: TGTGCCACAGGGCGGAGCTCCTACGAGCAGTACTTC.

This clonotype has ten or more counts. The chain carries TRBV12-3 or TRBV12-4 and TRBJ2-3; 7 bases fit TRBD1. Trimming removed 5 bases from V and 2 bases from J; junction bases left unmatched: 7. There are 15 residues in the CDR3. CDR3 nucleotide sequence: TGTGCCAGCAGTCCCCAACAGGGGCCCACAGATACGCAGTATTTT. This codes for CASSPQQGPTDTQYF.

This clonotype was detected ten times or more. The chain couples TRBV7-2 to TRBJ2-3, with D tentatively TRBD1 (5 bases). Germline-derived CDR1 and CDR2 are SGHTA and FQGNSA. This CDR3 is 13 amino acids long. With 4 bases removed from V and 10 bases from J, the gap between germline ends came to 15 bases. CDR3 coding DNA: TGTGCCAGCAGCTCCGATAGGGGTGCGGCGCAGTATTTT. Translation: CASSSDRGAAQYF.

This clonotype was observed at least ten times. The genes are TRBV20-1 and TRBJ1-4, with no clear D. The CDR3 consists of 11 residues. Trimming took off 1 base at V and 13 bases at J, with 10 bases between the two ends. CDR1 is DFQATT, CDR2 SNEGSKA, per germline (reference sequence). The DNA for the CDR3 is TGCAGTGCTAGAGTGACGTTAGGACTGTTTTTT. This sequence encodes CSARVTLGLFF.

Ten or more counts support this clonotype. J is TRBJ2-5 and V is TRBV2; D not resolved. CDR1 is SNHLY and CDR2 is FYNNEI in the germline V gene. The CDR3 extends over 13 amino acids. Between the trimmed V and J ends, which lost 10 bases and 3 bases, there was a span of 15 bases. The CDR3 DNA reads as TGTGCCATCTTCACGGCCACGGAAGAGACCCAGTACTTC. It is translated as CAIFTATEETQYF.

Many counts were recorded for this clonotype. The V and J genes are TRBV6-6 and TRBJ2-3; D is undetermined. The CDR3 covers 15 residues. Trimming took off 8 bases at V and 11 bases at J, with 26 bases between the two ends. From germline, CDR1 is MNHNY and CDR2 SVGAGI (reference sequence). The CDR3 DNA follows: TGTGCCAGCGCCAGAAGGGATCCCAACTCTTGGGGGCAGTATTTT. Amino acid sequence: CASARRDPNSWGQYF.

This clonotype was detected only a few times. The rearrangement links TRBV24-1 to TRBJ2-1; D unresolved. V was clipped by 3 bases and J by 4 bases, with 9 bases between them. The germline V gene encodes CDR1 KGHDR and CDR2 SFDVKD. The CDR3 covers 14 residues. CDR3 bases: TGTGCCACCAGTGATGCGGCCAGTTACAATGAGCAGTTCTTC. Residues: CATSDAASYNEQFF.

This clonotype was picked up many times. The chain carries TRBV29-1 and TRBJ1-1; perhaps TRBD1 as D (5 bases). Germline V gene lookup returns CDR1 SQVTM and CDR2 ANQGSEA. This CDR3 comprises 11 residues. Deletions cut 5 bases from V and 6 bases from J, with 10 bases between. CDR3 amino acids: CSVLGEAEAFF. Here the CDR3 DNA reads TGCAGCGTTCTGGGGGAAGCTGAAGCTTTCTTT.

This clonotype was observed at least ten times. This chain connects TRBV7-9 to TRBJ1-1, with D tentatively TRBD1 (5 bases). The V end was cut by 2 bases, the J end by 5 bases, with 12 bases between. The CDR3 covers 14 residues. Germline loops: CDR1 SEHNR, CDR2 FQNEAQ (reference sequence). The CDR3 loop reads CASSLNLGGTEAFF. The DNA for the CDR3 is TGTGCCAGCAGCTTAAACCTGGGGGGGACTGAAGCTTTCTTT.

This clonotype was recorded a few times. This rearrangement joins TRBV2 to TRBJ1-6; the match to TRBD1 covers 7 bases. Germline CDR1 and CDR2: SNHLY and FYNNEI. Trimming took 8 bases from V and 12 from J; bases not matched to a gene: 7. The CDR3 runs to 12 residues. The CDR3 nucleotides are TGTGCCAGCTCGAACAGGGGAGGACCCCTCCACTTT. Protein sequence: CASSNRGGPLHF.

This chain links TRBV7-2 with TRBJ1-2; 9 bases are shared with TRBD1. Trimming removed 0 bases from V and 4 bases from J; junction bases left unmatched: 6. The CDR3 runs 16 residues. Germline V gene lookup returns CDR1 SGHTA and CDR2 FQGNSA. CDR3 residues: CASSLAWDRVIYGYTF. CDR3 nucleotides: TGTGCCAGCAGCTTAGCATGGGACAGGGTTATCTATGGCTACACCTTC.

The chain employs TRBV7-8 and TRBJ2-5; 7 positions match TRBD2. V gave up 5 bases and J gave up 8 bases; unmatched junction bases: 20. The length of the CDR3 is 17 residues. Germline V gene data show CDR1 as SGHVS and CDR2 as FQNEAQ. CDR3 DNA: TGTGCCAGCAGCCACGAGCGAGCGGGGATTGGTTTAAAAACCCAGTACTTC. It codes for CASSHERAGIGLKTQYF.

This clonotype was seen ten or more times. V is TRBV5-1 and J is TRBJ2-5, with D uncertain. From germline, CDR1 is SGHRS and CDR2 YFSETQ. This CDR3 is 13 amino acids long. V dropped 4 bases and J dropped 3 bases, with 10 bases sitting between them. The CDR3: CASSPTVEETQYF. CDR3 nucleotide sequence: TGCGCCAGCAGCCCCACAGTCGAAGAGACCCAGTACTTC.

This clonotype was observed many times. This chain joins TRBV20-1 and TRBJ1-2, with no clear D. The germline gives CDR1 DFQATT, CDR2 SNEGSKA (reference sequence). The CDR3 loop spans 13 amino acids. Trimming stripped 6 bases from V and 3 bases from J, with 14 bases between. The CDR3, as DNA: TGCAGTGCCTACATGGTAACGGACTATGGCTACACCTTC. It encodes CSAYMVTDYGYTF.

This clonotype was seen many times. The chain carries TRBV25-1 and TRBJ2-5; perhaps TRBD1 as D (7 bases). The CDR3 is 15 amino acids. The V gene lost 5 bases and the J gene lost 5 bases, with 18 bases spanning the gap. Germline V CDR1 and CDR2: MGHDK, SYGVNS. The CDR3 sequence is CASSISTGRSETQYF. The CDR3 nucleotides are TGTGCCAGCAGTATTTCGACAGGGAGGTCGGAGACCCAGTACTTC.